This TCR beta chain was identified during a study of beta chain features in type 1 diabetes. CDR1 is SGHNT and CDR2 is YYREEE in the germline V gene (reference sequence). This CDR3 is built from 14 residues. Trimming took off 1 base at V and 2 bases at J, with 9 bases between the two ends. Reverse transcription of all isolated RNA meant that expressed TCRB transcripts were sequenced. The method was immunoSEQ multiplex PCR; TCRdb's version includes in-frame clones alone and lacks a portion of them. Of about 290,000 clones in the sample, approximately 8% were seen once. This clone was counted between two and nine times.

The J gene is TRBJ2-5, the V gene TRBV5-4, with a tentative D call TRBD1 (6 bases). Sample: central memory CD4+ T cells from blood. The receptor comes from a woman under 30 in good health. The CDR3 loop is CASSLTGSQETQYF. The CDR3 nucleotides are TGTGCCAGCAGCTTGACAGGGTCTCAAGAGACCCAGTACTTC.